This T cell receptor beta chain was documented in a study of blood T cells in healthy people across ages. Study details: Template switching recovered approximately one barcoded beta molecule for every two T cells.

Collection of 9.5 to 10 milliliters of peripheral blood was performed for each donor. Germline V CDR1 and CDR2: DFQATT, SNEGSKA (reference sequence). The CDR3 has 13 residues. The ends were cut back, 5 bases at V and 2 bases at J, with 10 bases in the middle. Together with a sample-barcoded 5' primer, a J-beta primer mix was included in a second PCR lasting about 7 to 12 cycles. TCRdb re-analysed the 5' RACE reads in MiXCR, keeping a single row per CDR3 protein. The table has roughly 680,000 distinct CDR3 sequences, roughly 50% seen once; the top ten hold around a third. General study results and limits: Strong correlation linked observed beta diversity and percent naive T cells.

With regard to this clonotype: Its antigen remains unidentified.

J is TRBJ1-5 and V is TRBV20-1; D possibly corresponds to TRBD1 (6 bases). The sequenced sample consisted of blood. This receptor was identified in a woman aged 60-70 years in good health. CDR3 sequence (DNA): TGCAGTGCTCCAACAGGGCGCAATCAGCCCCAGCATTTT. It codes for CSAPTGRNQPQHF.